Sequencing of this TCR beta chain was carried out in a study of graft-versus-host responses after intestinal transplantation. At the level of the study: Among the recipients, transplants were multivisceral, liver-intestinal, or isolated intestinal. Every transplant recipient was induced with anti-thymocyte globulin, then maintained on tacrolimus and steroids for about three years.

Notes on this clone: Its target is unknown.

The ends were cut back, 10 bases at V and 2 bases at J, with 20 bases in the middle. Looked up from germline, CDR1 is MDHEN and CDR2 is SYDVKM. CDR3 length: 16 residues. This table comes from immunoSEQ multiplex PCR, and its TCRdb copy is limited to in-frame clones, with some not included. Altogether tens of thousands of clones are present, approximately 88% being singletons, with the ten largest covering approximately 2.7%. Points from the study as a whole: The authors found GvH clones in recipient marrow, some appearing first in ileum or blood. Patients with graft-donor T cell macrochimerism had high graft-versus-host to host-versus-graft clonal ratios in allografts.

The chain carries TRBV28 and TRBJ2-2, with a possible D match to TRBD1 (6 bases). The sample in question was unstimulated CD8+ T cells sorted from spleen or lymph node cells, obtained before intestinal transplant. The TCR originated in a human donor who received an intestinal transplant. CDR3 in DNA: TGTGCCACATACACGGTCCGGGACACTAACACCGGGGAGCTGTTTTTT. This gives the protein CATYTVRDTNTGELFF.